This is a list of T cell receptor beta chains from one sample in a study of shared clonotypes between healthy human individuals. Some clones are missing from TCRdb's copy, which holds only in-frame ones; the method was immunoSEQ multiplex PCR. The top ten hold about 0.12% of the sample, which has around 610,000 clones, about 95% seen once. Material: naive CD8+ T cells sorted from blood. These receptors were collected from a woman younger than 45 in good health. Both conserved end residues are part of each CDR3. D genes are given only for firm matches. For some rows the clone size is stated as once, few or many, or as a class when expanded; others skip it.

clone size,J gene,V gene,D gene,CDR3 DNA,CDR3 protein
once,TRBJ1-1,TRBV28,NA,TGTGCCAGCAGAGAAGCCCAGGCCGTTGAAGCTTTCTTT,CASREAQAVEAFF
NA,TRBJ1-2,TRBV5-4,TRBD1,TGTGCCAGCAGCAGAGGGACAGGGGATTATAGCTACACCTTC,CASSRGTGDYSYTF
NA,TRBJ2-3,TRBV5-6,TRBD2,TGTGCCAGCAGCTTCGGACTAGCGGGAGTCACAGATACGCAGTATTTT,CASSFGLAGVTDTQYF
NA,TRBJ2-2,TRBV29-1,TRBD1,TGCAGCGTTGAAAAGCCGGGACAGGAGCTGAACACCGGGGAGCTGTTTTTT,CSVEKPGQELNTGELFF
NA,TRBJ2-7,TRBV14,NA,TGTGCCAGCAGCCAAGATCGGGCAGAGATCTACGAGCAGTACTTC,CASSQDRAEIYEQYF
NA,TRBJ1-5,TRBV19,TRBD1,TGTGCCAGTAAGACAGGGGAAGGGGATCAGCCCCAGCATTTT,CASKTGEGDQPQHF
NA,TRBJ2-5,TRBV4-1,NA,TGCGCCAGCAGCCAACCCCGAGGGGGGGGGCGTGGGGAGCAGTACTTC,CASSQPRGGGRGEQYF
NA,TRBJ2-1,TRBV9,NA,TGTGCCAGCAGCCCTACCCTTCGGGGCTCCTACAATGAGCAGTTCTTC,CASSPTLRGSYNEQFF
NA,TRBJ2-1,TRBV23-1,NA,TGCGCCAGCAGTCATTCGACGGACAACTACAATGAGCAGTTCTTC,CASSHSTDNYNEQFF
once,TRBJ2-7,TRBV6-5,TRBD1,TGTGCCAGCAGACAGGGGGTTTGGAACGACTACGAGCAGTACTTC,CASRQGVWNDYEQYF
NA,TRBJ2-1,TRBV2,TRBD2,TGTGCCAGCCCGGAAAGGAGACTAGCGGAATACAATGAGCAGTTCTTC,CASPERRLAEYNEQFF
NA,TRBJ1-2,TRBV29-1,NA,TGCAGCGTTGAAGATCGTAGACGCCCGGGAGGCTACACCTTC,CSVEDRRRPGGYTF
NA,TRBJ1-5,TRBV4-1,NA,TGCGCCAGCAGCGTGCGGGTGGGGGGGGATCAGCCCCAGCATTTT,CASSVRVGGDQPQHF
NA,TRBJ2-7,TRBV27,NA,TGTGCCAGCAGTTTAACCCCCCGGGGTCTCTACGAGCAGTACTTC,CASSLTPRGLYEQYF
NA,TRBJ2-7,TRBV5-4,NA,TGTGCCAGCACCGACCAACAGGGTATCAACGAGCAGTACTTC,CASTDQQGINEQYF
NA,TRBJ2-7,TRBV2,NA,TGTGCCAGCAGTAGGTCCAGGGTACACGAGCAGTACTTC,CASSRSRVHEQYF
NA,TRBJ2-7,TRBV5-6,TRBD2,TGTGCCAGCAGCAAGGGACTAGCGGGTGTATACGAGCAGTACTTC,CASSKGLAGVYEQYF
NA,TRBJ1-2,TRBV15,NA,TGTGCCACCAGCAGAGATACCGGCGAGGTTGGCTACACCTTC,CATSRDTGEVGYTF
NA,TRBJ2-3,TRBV15,TRBD1,TGTGCCACCAGCAGAAGGAGGACAGGGGACGCAGATACGCAGTATTTT,CATSRRRTGDADTQYF
once,TRBJ2-1,TRBV19,NA,TGTGCCAGTAGTATAGAGTCGAGGGGTTGGGGTGAGCAGTTCTTC,CASSIESRGWGEQFF
NA,TRBJ1-1,TRBV5-5,NA,TGTGCCAGCAGCCTAGAGGATGTTGAGAACACTGAAGCTTTCTTT,CASSLEDVENTEAFF
NA,TRBJ2-1,TRBV27,TRBD2,TGTGCCAGCAGTCCCAGCGGGAGGGTAACCTACAATGAGCAGTTCTTC,CASSPSGRVTYNEQFF
NA,TRBJ1-6,TRBV28,TRBD1,TGTGCCAGCAGTCCCGGGACAGGGTATAATTCACCCCTCCACTTT,CASSPGTGYNSPLHF
NA,TRBJ1-2,TRBV13,NA,TGTGCCAGCAGCTTAGGCACTGTCTATGGCTACACCTTC,CASSLGTVYGYTF
few,TRBJ2-7,TRBV27,NA,TGTGCCAGCAGTTTCGGACAGCCCTACGAGCAGTACTTC,CASSFGQPYEQYF
NA,TRBJ2-1,TRBV4-1,TRBD2,TGCGCCAGCAGAAGGCGGACTAGCGGGATGGATGAGCAGTTCTTC,CASRRRTSGMDEQFF
NA,TRBJ2-2,TRBV29-1,TRBD1,TGCAGCGTTGAAGGGACAGGGAGCACCGGGGAGCTGTTTTTT,CSVEGTGSTGELFF
few,TRBJ2-7,TRBV27,NA,TGTGCCAGCAGTTCTGGACAGAACGAGCAGTACTTC,CASSSGQNEQYF
NA,TRBJ2-3,TRBV11-2,NA,TGTGCCAGCAGCTCCCTAACAGATACGCAGTATTTT,CASSSLTDTQYF
NA,TRBJ2-2,TRBV29-1,NA,TGCAGCGTTGTTTCGGGAGATAGCGCCGGGGAGCTGTTTTTT,CSVVSGDSAGELFF
NA,TRBJ1-5,TRBV5-8,NA,TGTGCCAGCAGCTTGGGTAATCAGCCCCAGCATTTT,CASSLGNQPQHF
NA,TRBJ2-1,TRBV5-1,TRBD2,TGCGCCAGCAGCCCGCTAGCGGGAGGGGTCGTCGATGAGCAGTTCTTC,CASSPLAGGVVDEQFF
NA,TRBJ2-7,TRBV28,NA,TGTGCCAGCAGCCCCCGGTTCGGGTCGGACTACGAGCAGTACTTC,CASSPRFGSDYEQYF
NA,TRBJ2-5,TRBV4-1,NA,TGCGCCAGCAGCCAAGAAAACAGGGAGACCCAGTACTTC,CASSQENRETQYF
NA,TRBJ2-3,TRBV7-9,NA,TGTGCCAGCAGCTTCCCCAAGCTCACAGATACGCAGTATTTT,CASSFPKLTDTQYF
NA,TRBJ2-1,TRBV7-3,NA,TGTGCCAGCAGCTCCCGGGAGTTGCCCTACAATGAGCAGTTCTTC,CASSSRELPYNEQFF
NA,TRBJ2-5,TRBV28,TRBD1,TGTGCCAGCAGAAGGACAGGGGAAGAGACCCAGTACTTC,CASRRTGEETQYF
NA,TRBJ2-1,TRBV6-6,TRBD2,TGTGCCAGCAGACCGGACGGGGGGAATGAGCAGTTCTTC,CASRPDGGNEQFF
NA,TRBJ2-1,TRBV7-9,TRBD2,TGTGCCAGCAGTTTAGGGCTAGCGGGAGGGAATGAGCAGTTCTTC,CASSLGLAGGNEQFF